Presented here are 2 T cell receptor beta chains from one specimen sequenced in a study of cytomegalovirus exposure and HLA in healthy donors. Amplification used 60 Vbeta primers and 13 Jbeta primers. Libraries were prepared by immunoSEQ multiplex PCR; TCRdb keeps only in-frame clonotypes and omits some of them. The table shows more than 200,000 clones, with about 75% occurring only once. Sequencing was performed on PBMCs. The receptors come from a male donor in good health and CMV-seronegative.

The J gene is TRBJ2-1, the V gene TRBV9, with D hard to call. CDR3 length: 14 amino acids. Germline V lookup: CDR1 SGDLS, CDR2 YYNGEE. The V gene lost 0 bases and the J gene lost 4 bases, with 8 bases spanning the gap. The CDR3 DNA sequence: TGTGCCAGCAGCGTAGAAGGAGAATACAATGAGCAGTTCTTC. Residues: CASSVEGEYNEQFF.

The chain employs TRBV7-2 and TRBJ2-5; 12 positions agree with TRBD2. The CDR3 extends over 15 amino acids. Germline V gene lookup returns CDR1 SGHTA and CDR2 FQGNSA. The V and J ends lost 4 bases and 5 bases, in that order; junction bases with no gene match: 5. This chain's CDR3 is CASSYGLAGRETQYF. The CDR3 DNA reads TGTGCCAGCAGCTACGGACTAGCGGGGAGGGAGACCCAGTACTTC. Full variable domain (rest looked up from reference TRBV7-2 and TRBJ2-5): GAGVSQSPSNKVTEKGKDVELRCDPISGHTALYWYRQSLGQGLEFLIYFQGNSAPDKSGLPSDRFSAERTGGSVSTLTIQRTQQEDSAVYLCASSYGLAGRETQYFGPGTRLLVL.